The 28 T cell receptor beta chains presented below share a single source sample, sequenced in a study of monozygotic twins with inflammatory bowel disease. TCRdb derives one entry per CDR3 protein from the 5' RACE reads, leaving out DNA. The repertoire shows about 210,000 distinct CDR3 sequences; the top ten hold 1.6%. Material for sequencing was blood. The source of these receptors is a human donor with ulcerative colitis or Crohn's disease, or a healthy co-twin of an affected twin (not recorded which).

The rearrangement joins TRBV18 to TRBJ1-1. This CDR3 is built from 14 residues. Germline CDR1 reads KGHSH; CDR2 reads LQKENI. The chain's CDR3 is CASSPTRGLFEAFF.

The rearrangement uses TRBV12-3 or TRBV12-4 and TRBJ1-4; TCRdb names TRBD1, which stays unverified in the absence of DNA. The CDR3 sequence is 13 residues long. Here the CDR3 reads CASSDRDGEKLFF.

CDR3 loop: CASSQDRRLGNTIYF. The chain recombines TRBV4-1 with TRBJ1-3. CDR3 length: 15 residues. Germline V lookup: CDR1 MGHRA, CDR2 YSYEKL.

The gene calls are TRBV20-1 and TRBJ1-1; with no DNA, the TCRdb D assignment of TRBD1 cannot be verified. The CDR3 covers 14 residues. From germline, CDR1 is DFQATT and CDR2 SNEGSKA (reference sequence). CDR3 sequence: CSARDGGQNTEAFF.

This rearrangement joins TRBV3-1 to TRBJ2-7. Germline assignment: CDR1 LGHDT and CDR2 YNNKEL (reference sequence). This CDR3 has 12 residues. CDR3 sequence reads: CASSHHGSEQYF.

The V gene is TRBV29-1, the J gene TRBJ2-7; checking the TCRdb D call of TRBD1 is not possible without DNA. Germline CDR1 SQVTM, CDR2 ANQGSEA. This CDR3 has 13 residues. The CDR3 is CSASTTGGGEQYF.

The rearrangement links TRBV15 to TRBJ2-7; no DNA is available, so the TRBD1 call from TCRdb remains unchecked. The germline V gene encodes CDR1 LNHNV and CDR2 YYDKDF (reference sequence). The CDR3 is 15 amino acids. The CDR3 reads CATSTLMSMTYEQYF.

This chain uses TRBV7-2 with TRBJ1-1. The CDR3 is 12 amino acids. Germline assignment: CDR1 SGHTA and CDR2 FQGNSA. The CDR3 sequence: CASSLLGLQAAF.

The V call is TRBV4-2, the J call TRBJ1-6. CDR1 LGHNA and CDR2 YNFKEQ come from the germline V gene. The CDR3 has 18 amino acids. CDR3 protein: CASSQETPRGDIASPLHF.

V is TRBV20-1 and J is TRBJ1-2; with no DNA, the TCRdb D assignment of TRBD1 cannot be verified. Per germline, CDR1 DFQATT and CDR2 SNEGSKA (reference sequence). The CDR3 has 16 residues. The CDR3 reads CSARVNTPGTNYGYTF.

The chain links TRBV5-1 to TRBJ1-4; without DNA, the TCRdb call of TRBD1 cannot be checked. CDR1 SGHRS and CDR2 YFSETQ come from the germline V gene. The CDR3 is 14 amino acids. This CDR3 reads CASSLEGANEKLFF.

This sequence joins TRBV19 and TRBJ2-1; there is no DNA to check the TCRdb D call of TRBD2. Per the germline V gene, CDR1 is LNHDA and CDR2 is SQIVND (reference sequence). This CDR3 spans 15 amino acids. The CDR3 sequence: CASSASGGTYNEQFF.

The chain combines TRBV5-1 with TRBJ2-4; checking the TCRdb D call of TRBD1 is not possible without DNA. Looked up from germline, CDR1 is SGHRS and CDR2 is YFSETQ. There are 19 residues in the CDR3. CDR3 sequence reads: CASSPSGWTGSLAKNIQYF.

The V call is TRBV5-4, the J call TRBJ2-1; TCRdb's assignment of TRBD1 cannot be checked, as there is no DNA. This CDR3 is built from 15 residues. The V gene's germline CDR1 is SGHNT and CDR2 YYREEE (reference sequence). The CDR3 reads CASSSGQGKDNEQFF.

The rearrangement uses TRBV18 and TRBJ1-1. CDR1 KGHSH and CDR2 LQKENI come from the germline V gene. There are 15 residues in the CDR3. The CDR3 sequence is CASSPSLGVNTEAFF.

The chain recombines TRBV29-1 with TRBJ2-1; TCRdb calls TRBD2, which cannot be checked without DNA. CDR1 and CDR2 from the germline V gene are SQVTM and ANQGSEA. The CDR3 length is 14 residues. The CDR3: CSVSGTAWRNEQFF.

V is TRBV5-5 and J is TRBJ2-3; TCRdb's D gene call, TRBD1, goes unchecked for lack of DNA. Germline lookup yields CDR1 SGHKS and CDR2 YYEKEE (reference sequence). This CDR3 region has 12 residues. CDR3 loop: CASSFGGDTQYF.

The V call is TRBV20-1, the J call TRBJ1-5; without DNA, the TCRdb call of TRBD1 cannot be checked. Per the germline V gene, CDR1 is DFQATT and CDR2 is SNEGSKA (reference sequence). The CDR3 contains 15 residues. The CDR3 region is CSAPRGDYSNQPQHF.

The rearrangement links TRBV7-9 to TRBJ1-1; TCRdb's assignment of TRBD1 cannot be checked, as there is no DNA. From germline, CDR1 is SEHNR and CDR2 FQNEAQ (reference sequence). The CDR3 covers 17 residues. The CDR3 region is CASSLERLGTGNTEAFF.

CDR3 sequence reads: CASTLTGTAEAFF. V is TRBV5-1 and J is TRBJ1-1; TCRdb's D call of TRBD1 is untestable without DNA. The germline V gene encodes CDR1 SGHRS and CDR2 YFSETQ. CDR3 length: 13 residues.

V gene TRBV7-2 combines with J gene TRBJ2-2. This CDR3 has 14 amino acids. Germline values: CDR1 SGHTA, CDR2 FQGNSA. The CDR3 here is CASSPRDYTGELFF.

This chain connects TRBV5-1 to TRBJ1-1; TCRdb outputs TRBD1, but without DNA this stays unchecked. CDR1 SGHRS and CDR2 YFSETQ come from the germline V gene. This CDR3 is 15 amino acids long. This CDR3 is CASSVQGARGTEAFF.

The chain joins TRBV7-9 to TRBJ1-2. CDR3 size: 15 residues. The germline V gene has CDR1 SEHNR and CDR2 FQNEAQ (reference sequence). CDR3 loop: CASSFQKSLNYGYTF. Using reference TRBV7-9 and TRBJ1-2 for the parts outside the CDR3, the full variable domain is DTGVSQNPRHKITKRGQNVTFRCDPISEHNRLYWYRQTLGQGPEFLTYFQNEAQLEKSRLLSDRFSAERPKGSFSTLEIQRTEQGDSAMYLCASSFQKSLNYGYTFGSGTRLTVV.

The chain recombines TRBV20-1 with TRBJ2-1. CDR1 and CDR2 from the germline V gene are DFQATT and SNEGSKA (reference sequence). The CDR3 contains 14 residues. The CDR3 protein is CSATLAGSYNEQFF.

CDR3 in amino acids: CASSLDRPSYNEQFF. The chain employs TRBV5-1 and TRBJ2-1. CDR3 length: 15 residues. Germline V CDR1 and CDR2: SGHRS, YFSETQ.

The rearrangement joins TRBV5-4 to TRBJ2-2; the TRBD1 assignment by TCRdb is unverifiable without DNA. This CDR3 comprises 15 residues. Germline lookup yields CDR1 SGHNT and CDR2 YYREEE (reference sequence). This chain's CDR3 is CASSSGQFYTGELFF.

The CDR3 sequence: CASNQGAGDTGELFF. The chain couples TRBV5-1 to TRBJ2-2; absent DNA, TCRdb's TRBD1 call cannot be checked. Germline CDR1 is SGHRS and CDR2 is YFSETQ. The CDR3 contains 15 residues.

The chain's CDR3 is CASSPGSFGNTIYF. This chain connects TRBV3-1 to TRBJ1-3. The CDR3 loop spans 14 amino acids. CDR1 is LGHDT and CDR2 is YNNKEL in the germline V gene (reference sequence).